The present entry profiles one T cell receptor beta chain with its context. These data are taken from a study of blood T cell repertoires in COVID-19. Turning to the study itself: Donors in the United States, Italy and Spain gave samples during acute or convalescent COVID-19.

V lost 0 bases and J lost 13; bases outside the gene matches: 6. The CDR3 loop spans 13 amino acids. Germline CDR1 and CDR2: LNHNV and YYDKDF (reference sequence). Authors' data handling: Counts of nucleated cells, estimated from reference gene primer amplification, were obtained. TCRdb's table, derived via immunoSEQ multiplex PCR, lists solely in-frame clones and lacks some. The V and J calls and the clone size are those of that table, but D and trimming were determined from the DNA. The repertoire has 100,000 or so clones, roughly 80% of them found once; the top ten carry 15%. The chain combines TRBV15 with TRBJ2-1; 7 bases align to TRBD2. Input material: peripheral blood. This receptor was obtained from a woman older than 75 with acute or convalescent COVID-19. The CDR3 DNA is TGTGCCACCAGCAGAGATTGGACTAGGATTCAGTTCTTC. Translated: CATSRDWTRIQFF.